This is a list of T cell receptor beta chains from one sample in a study of monozygotic twins with inflammatory bowel disease. TCRdb reprocessed the 5' RACE reads; each CDR3 protein has one entry and no DNA is given. The specimen's table records over 110,000 distinct CDR3 sequences. The sample was blood. The origin of the receptors is a human donor with ulcerative colitis or Crohn's disease, or a healthy co-twin of an affected twin (not recorded which). The CDR3 runs from the conserved cysteine through the conserved F or W. Fields, in order: V gene, J gene, CDR3 protein.

v_call: TRBV27; j_call: TRBJ2-3; cdr3_aa: CASSYSPSGTQYF
v_call: TRBV19; j_call: TRBJ2-3; cdr3_aa: CASSIAWRSTQYF
v_call: TRBV3-1; j_call: TRBJ1-6; cdr3_aa: CASSQETRDRGWSSPLHF
v_call: TRBV6-5; j_call: TRBJ1-1; cdr3_aa: CASSSLGRRNTEAFF
v_call: TRBV9; j_call: TRBJ2-3; cdr3_aa: CASSVGLAAYTDTQYF
v_call: TRBV3-1; j_call: TRBJ2-3; cdr3_aa: CASSQGLSTDTQYF
v_call: TRBV5-1; j_call: TRBJ1-1; cdr3_aa: CASSLTPGGWNTEAFF
v_call: TRBV12-3/TRBV12-4; j_call: TRBJ2-5; cdr3_aa: CASSPGQGRPQETQYF
v_call: TRBV18; j_call: TRBJ2-7; cdr3_aa: CASSPRAGDEQYF
v_call: TRBV20-1; j_call: TRBJ2-3; cdr3_aa: CSASRGSTDTQYF
v_call: TRBV24-1; j_call: TRBJ2-7; cdr3_aa: CATSDARDYEQYF
v_call: TRBV20-1; j_call: TRBJ1-2; cdr3_aa: CSARRGGGGYTF
v_call: TRBV20-1; j_call: TRBJ2-3; cdr3_aa: CSARDVRWSAEADTQYF
v_call: TRBV7-9; j_call: TRBJ2-7; cdr3_aa: CASSPDRTGRREQYF
v_call: TRBV5-1; j_call: TRBJ2-5; cdr3_aa: CASSSGQGIQETQYF
v_call: TRBV6-1; j_call: TRBJ2-7; cdr3_aa: CASSMIRGAYEQYF
v_call: TRBV2; j_call: TRBJ1-2; cdr3_aa: CASSGGPGGYTF
v_call: TRBV27; j_call: TRBJ1-5; cdr3_aa: CASSPWGAVSNQPQHF
v_call: TRBV6-1; j_call: TRBJ1-2; cdr3_aa: CASNPASGGYGYTF
v_call: TRBV2; j_call: TRBJ1-6; cdr3_aa: CASSELRGGPFSPLHF
v_call: TRBV7-8; j_call: TRBJ2-7; cdr3_aa: CASSPPEPTGYYEQYF
v_call: TRBV7-9; j_call: TRBJ2-1; cdr3_aa: CASSPIPNEQFF
v_call: TRBV10-3; j_call: TRBJ2-3; cdr3_aa: CAIGGASSTDTQYF
v_call: TRBV7-2; j_call: TRBJ2-7; cdr3_aa: CASSWNKGSGGEQYF
v_call: TRBV4-3; j_call: TRBJ1-5; cdr3_aa: CASSQDLSGGADHQPQHF
v_call: TRBV6-5; j_call: TRBJ1-1; cdr3_aa: CASSYMAGETHTEAFF
v_call: TRBV7-3; j_call: TRBJ2-1; cdr3_aa: CASSLRNGEQFF
v_call: TRBV7-2; j_call: TRBJ2-3; cdr3_aa: CASSLRLTDTQYF
v_call: TRBV20-1; j_call: TRBJ1-2; cdr3_aa: CSARPQGGSNYGYTF
v_call: TRBV5-1; j_call: TRBJ1-1; cdr3_aa: CASRRDRDLISEAFF
v_call: TRBV28; j_call: TRBJ2-5; cdr3_aa: CASTPGQGHETQYF
v_call: TRBV20-1; j_call: TRBJ1-2; cdr3_aa: CSARETGYGYGYTF
v_call: TRBV15; j_call: TRBJ1-4; cdr3_aa: CATSRDHPGIGYEKLFF
v_call: TRBV5-1; j_call: TRBJ1-2; cdr3_aa: CASSLAGGADYSYTF
v_call: TRBV3-1; j_call: TRBJ2-7; cdr3_aa: CASKVSGASYEQYF
v_call: TRBV5-1; j_call: TRBJ1-2; cdr3_aa: CASRSNGGTNYGYTF
v_call: TRBV12-3/TRBV12-4; j_call: TRBJ2-7; cdr3_aa: CASSLVGGATYEQYF
v_call: TRBV4-1; j_call: TRBJ1-2; cdr3_aa: CASSRPSQLGGYTF
v_call: TRBV5-1; j_call: TRBJ2-7; cdr3_aa: CASSREDREDYEQYF
v_call: TRBV4-3; j_call: TRBJ1-2; cdr3_aa: CASSQDQGSRYGYTF
v_call: TRBV19; j_call: TRBJ1-5; cdr3_aa: CARRRGFSNQPQHF
v_call: TRBV9; j_call: TRBJ2-1; cdr3_aa: CASSVGWTRHTNNEQFF
v_call: TRBV5-1; j_call: TRBJ2-7; cdr3_aa: CASSSPEFSYEQYF
v_call: TRBV20-1; j_call: TRBJ2-1; cdr3_aa: CSAVGGGAYNEQFF
v_call: TRBV5-1; j_call: TRBJ2-5; cdr3_aa: CASSGRTGNQETQYF
v_call: TRBV7-2; j_call: TRBJ2-3; cdr3_aa: CASSLDGASTDTQYF
v_call: TRBV5-1; j_call: TRBJ1-6; cdr3_aa: CASSFTSGRDSYNSPLHF